This T cell receptor (beta chain) appears in the sequencing data of a study of blood T cells in healthy people across ages. Study observations and caveats: Higher diversity and more naive CD4+ cells were features of long-lived donors, compared to aged donors.

Each sample yielded at least 5 micrograms of PBMC total RNA. Turning to this clonotype: Its antigen is undetermined. Mismatch with germline at one junction end may stem from a read error.

A sample-barcoded 5' primer and a J-beta primer mix were used in a second PCR of roughly 7 to 12 cycles. Each of the cDNA molecules was tagged by a template-switch adaptor with 12 random nucleotides. TCRdb passed the 5' RACE reads through MiXCR, listing each CDR3 protein once. The sample carries 700,000 or so distinct CDR3 sequences, less than 45% recorded once. The origin of this receptor is a man older than 75 in good health. What was sequenced was blood.

CDR3 DNA sequence: TGTGCCGGCAGCCGTACTAGCGGGGGGGCAATAGATACGCAGTATTTT. It translates to CAGSRTSGGAIDTQYF. The genes are TRBV6-1 and TRBJ2-3; 13 bases are a match to TRBD2. Germline assignment: CDR1 MNHNS and CDR2 SASEGT. The CDR3 extends over 16 amino acids.